One and the same sample provided the 32 T cell receptor beta chains below, sequenced in a study of shared clonotypes between healthy human individuals. Clones were read by immunoSEQ multiplex PCR, and TCRdb kept only the in-frame ones, dropping some. The table lists around 1.4 million clones, approximately 98.5% of them singletons, with 0.36% in the top ten. The sequenced sample consisted of naive CD4+ T cells sorted from blood. The subset here: CD45RA+ positively selected. The origin of the receptors is a man in his thirties or forties in good health.

The chain uses TRBV11-3 and TRBJ2-5; D is uncertain. V shed 1 base and J shed 4 bases, with 13 bases lying between them. This CDR3 is built from 15 residues. In germline, CDR1 is SGHNT, CDR2 YENEEA. The CDR3, as DNA: TGTGCCAGCAGCTTAGGGGCAGGCCCAAGAGAGACCCAGTACTTC. This encodes CASSLGAGPRETQYF.

V and J are TRBV6-5 and TRBJ1-3; tentatively, D is TRBD1 (5 bases). CDR1 is MNHEY, CDR2 SVGAGI, per germline. V was cut by 8 bases and J by 4 bases, with 9 bases left in between. This CDR3 contains 12 residues. CDR3 coding DNA: TGTGCCAGCTTGGGGCTCGGAAACACCATATATTTT. This gives the protein CASLGLGNTIYF.

The V call is TRBV30, the J call TRBJ1-2, with a tentative D call TRBD1 (6 bases). Trimming took 0 bases from V and 4 from J, leaving 9 bases between them. The CDR3 extends over 13 amino acids. Germline V gene data show CDR1 as GTSNPN and CDR2 as SVGIG (reference sequence). This chain's CDR3 is CAWSVGRGYGYTF. Here the CDR3 DNA reads TGTGCCTGGAGTGTAGGCAGGGGCTATGGCTACACCTTC.

The CDR3 here is CASSPRLTGMNTEAFF. The CDR3 DNA sequence: TGTGCCAGCTCACCACGCCTAACAGGGATGAACACTGAAGCTTTCTTT. The gene calls are TRBV18 and TRBJ1-1; D is possibly TRBD1 (6 bases). This CDR3 comprises 16 residues. V dropped 1 base and J dropped 0 bases, with 12 bases sitting between them. CDR1 and CDR2 (germline): KGHSH, LQKENI.

The chain joins TRBV25-1 to TRBJ2-3; D is undetermined. The germline V and J ends were trimmed by 7 bases and 0 bases, with 11 bases remaining between them. This CDR3 is 14 amino acids long. Germline V gives CDR1 MGHDK, CDR2 SYGVNS. CDR3 DNA sequence: TGTGCCAGCAAAAGGGCGGCCAGCACAGATACGCAGTATTTT. This codes for CASKRAASTDTQYF.

The chain is built from TRBV5-1 and TRBJ1-4; 7 bases are shared with TRBD1. The ends lost 0 bases at V and 0 bases at J; junction bases unmatched: 2. The CDR3 totals 16 residues. Germline V gene lookup returns CDR1 SGHRS and CDR2 YFSETQ. DNA for the CDR3: TGCGCCAGCAGCTTGGCGGGGACAGCAACTAATGAAAAACTGTTTTTT. The encoded protein is CASSLAGTATNEKLFF.

V gene TRBV28 combines with J gene TRBJ2-3, with 11 bases fitting TRBD2. CDR3 length: 16 amino acids. Germline CDR1 reads MDHEN; CDR2 reads SYDVKM. V gave up 3 bases and J gave up 1 base; unmatched junction bases: 3. The CDR3 here is CASSLTSGIGTDTQYF. DNA of the CDR3: TGTGCCAGCAGTTTGACTAGCGGGATTGGCACAGATACGCAGTATTTT.

V usage is TRBV28 and J usage is TRBJ1-5; TRBD1 matches at 9 bases. Unmatched junction bases numbered 4, after V lost 5 bases and J lost 2 bases. There are 15 residues in the CDR3. Germline values: CDR1 MDHEN, CDR2 SYDVKM. The CDR3 region has the DNA TGTGCCAGCAGTCTCTGGACAGGGGGCAATCAGCCCCAGCATTTT. Translating gives CASSLWTGGNQPQHF.

In the case of this clone: The sample holds other DNA sequences that translate to the same CDR3. The chain has TRBV6-1 and TRBJ1-1; D remains unclear. Trimming pared 0 bases from V and 0 bases from J, leaving 8 bases between. In germline, CDR1 is MNHNS, CDR2 SASEGT. This CDR3 has 15 amino acids. The CDR3 loop is CASSEAPGLNTEAFF. The CDR3 bases are TGTGCCAGCAGTGAAGCCCCGGGGTTGAACACTGAAGCTTTCTTT.

The V gene is TRBV7-9, the J gene TRBJ2-3, with TRBD2 identical over 8 bases. This CDR3 comprises 16 residues. Germline CDR1 reads SEHNR; CDR2 reads FQNEAQ (reference sequence). Unmatched junction bases numbered 2, after V lost 0 bases and J lost 0 bases. The CDR3 nucleotides are TGTGCCAGCAGCTTAGCGACTAGCGCGAGCACAGATACGCAGTATTTT. It specifies CASSLATSASTDTQYF.

V is TRBV4-2 and J is TRBJ2-7, with 13 bases matching TRBD2. The CDR3 sequence is 16 residues long. V trimming: 0 bases; J trimming: 6 bases; junction bases outside the gene matches: 5. CDR1 and CDR2 from the germline V gene are LGHNA and YNFKEQ. The CDR3 DNA is TGTGCCAGCAGCCAAGAGGTTGGGACTAGCGGGACCGAGCAGTACTTC. Its protein is CASSQEVGTSGTEQYF.

The chain recombines TRBV5-1 with TRBJ2-7, with 10 bases matching TRBD1. Germline values: CDR1 SGHRS, CDR2 YFSETQ. V was pared by 6 bases and J by 3 bases, with 18 bases of the junction left unmatched. There are 18 residues in the CDR3. The CDR3 here is CASIWGQGIVYGVYEQYF. CDR3 bases: TGCGCCAGCATCTGGGGACAGGGGATTGTCTATGGGGTCTACGAGCAGTACTTC.

The V call is TRBV13, the J call TRBJ2-1; 14 bases agree with TRBD2. CDR1 and CDR2 (germline): PRHDT, FYEKMQ (reference sequence). Trimming took 4 bases from V and 12 from J; bases not matched to a gene: 5. This CDR3 comprises 14 residues. For the CDR3, the DNA is TGTGCCAGCAGCTCGGGACTAGCGGGAGTCGGGCAGTTCTTC. Translated: CASSSGLAGVGQFF.

The rearrangement links TRBV2 to TRBJ1-5; TRBD1 might be the D (5 bases). Germline V gene sequence: CDR1 SNHLY, CDR2 FYNNEI. Trimming removed 6 bases at V and 0 bases at J, with 15 bases between. The CDR3 totals 16 residues. The CDR3 bases are TGTGCCAGCAGCCCCAGGTCAGGGTATAGCAATCAGCCCCAGCATTTT. This encodes CASSPRSGYSNQPQHF.

The V and J genes are TRBV6-6 and TRBJ1-2; weak D call: TRBD1 (5 bases). Trimming shortened V by 5 bases and J by 4 bases, and 11 bases separated the two germline ends. The CDR3 spans 13 residues. The V gene's germline CDR1 is MNHNY and CDR2 SVGAGI (reference sequence). As DNA, the CDR3 is TGTGCCAGCAGTAGCTCAGGGCGCTATGGCTACACCTTC. It translates to CASSSSGRYGYTF.

The genes are TRBV28 and TRBJ1-2; no clear D gene. CDR1 MDHEN and CDR2 SYDVKM come from the germline V gene. The CDR3 spans 12 residues. The V gene lost 5 bases and the J gene lost 2 bases, with 6 bases spanning the gap. CDR3 amino acids: CASSGRNYGYTF. CDR3 coding DNA: TGTGCCAGCAGTGGACGGAACTATGGCTACACCTTC.

The J gene is TRBJ2-1, the V gene TRBV19; no clear D gene. Per the germline V gene, CDR1 is LNHDA and CDR2 is SQIVND (reference sequence). With 3 bases removed from V and 0 bases from J, the gap between germline ends came to 6 bases. The CDR3 is made up of 14 amino acids. The DNA for the CDR3 is TGTGCCAGTAGTATCGGCGCCTCCTACAATGAGCAGTTCTTC. It yields the protein CASSIGASYNEQFF.

This clone was picked up one time. The chain employs TRBV5-1 and TRBJ1-1; D might be TRBD1 (5 bases). V was trimmed by 0 bases and J by 4 bases, leaving 13 bases between them. The CDR3 extends over 15 amino acids. The germline V gene encodes CDR1 SGHRS and CDR2 YFSETQ. CDR3 DNA: TGCGCCAGCAGCTTGGAGACCCCCGGGACCACTGAAGCTTTCTTT. Residues: CASSLETPGTTEAFF.

The chain links TRBV18 to TRBJ2-1, with D perhaps given as TRBD1 or TRBD2 (6 bases each). V lost 0 bases and J lost 12, with 9 bases in between. The CDR3 covers 12 residues. Germline V gene sequence: CDR1 KGHSH, CDR2 LQKENI. The CDR3 loop is CASSPPGGGQFF. The CDR3 DNA is TGTGCCAGCTCACCACCCGGAGGGGGGCAGTTCTTC. Full variable domain (rest looked up from reference TRBV18 and TRBJ2-1): NAGVMQNPRHLVRRRGQEARLRCSPMKGHSHVYWYRQLPEEGLKFMVYLQKENIIDESGMPKERFSAEFPKEGPSILRIQQVVRGDSAAYFCASSPPGGGQFFGPGTRLTVL.

This chain connects TRBV7-8 to TRBJ2-7; TRBD1 might be the D (5 bases). Germline V gene data show CDR1 as SGHVS and CDR2 as FQNEAQ. V lost 2 bases, J lost 2 bases, and 13 bases lay in between. The CDR3 covers 15 residues. The chain's CDR3 is CASSLIQGKAYEQYF. CDR3 DNA: TGTGCCAGCAGCTTAATTCAGGGAAAAGCCTACGAGCAGTACTTC.

V and J are TRBV19 and TRBJ2-7; 8 nucleotides align to TRBD2. V lost 5 bases and J lost 7; bases outside the gene matches: 10. The germline gives CDR1 LNHDA, CDR2 SQIVND (reference sequence). The CDR3 length is 14 residues. CDR3 residues: CASSLIAGIGEQYF. The CDR3 DNA reads as TGTGCCAGTAGTCTCATAGCGGGAATCGGAGAGCAGTACTTC.

The chain couples TRBV6-1 to TRBJ2-1; 13 bases agree with TRBD2. The CDR3 runs 15 residues. The germline V gene has CDR1 MNHNS and CDR2 SASEGT. V trimming: 4 bases; J trimming: 8 bases; junction bases outside the gene matches: 5. For the CDR3, the DNA is TGTGCCAGCAGTGCCGGACTAGCGGGAGCCGATGAGCAGTTCTTC. This gives the protein CASSAGLAGADEQFF.

The chain has TRBV28 and TRBJ1-5; 8 nucleotides agree with TRBD1. The CDR3 runs 14 residues. J lost 5 bases, V lost 2 bases, and 2 bases had no gene match. Germline CDR1 and CDR2: MDHEN and SYDVKM. This CDR3 is CASSLGDRYQPQHF. DNA of the CDR3: TGTGCCAGCAGTTTAGGGGACAGGTATCAGCCCCAGCATTTT.

The chain recombines TRBV28 with TRBJ1-1; TRBD1 matches 8 bases. V trimming: 3 bases; J trimming: 3 bases; junction bases outside the gene matches: 6. Per the germline V gene, CDR1 is MDHEN and CDR2 is SYDVKM. The CDR3 contains 15 residues. Here the CDR3 DNA reads TGTGCCAGCAGTTTCTGGACAGGGAGGGACACTGAAGCTTTCTTT. The encoded protein is CASSFWTGRDTEAFF.

This chain links TRBV7-2 with TRBJ2-7; 13 nucleotides agree with TRBD2. From germline, CDR1 is SGHTA and CDR2 FQGNSA. Trimming cost V 5 bases and J 1 base; bases outside gene matches: 8. CDR3 length equals 17 residues. The CDR3 is CASSPKLAGGDSYEQYF. CDR3 nucleotide sequence: TGTGCCAGCAGCCCAAAACTAGCGGGAGGGGATTCCTACGAGCAGTACTTC.

This chain connects TRBV4-1 to TRBJ2-7, with TRBD2 identical over 13 bases. Losses at the gene ends were 1 base for V and 3 bases for J; bases not matched to a gene: 3. Germline loops: CDR1 MGHRA, CDR2 YSYEKL. This CDR3 region has 16 residues. The CDR3 is CASSQATSGRYYEQYF. The CDR3 DNA is TGCGCCAGCAGCCAAGCGACTAGCGGGAGGTACTACGAGCAGTACTTC.

This clone has only one observation. This rearrangement joins TRBV20-1 to TRBJ2-3; D is unclear. The CDR3 covers 11 residues. Germline V gene sequence: CDR1 DFQATT, CDR2 SNEGSKA (reference sequence). Trimming took 4 bases from V and 4 from J, leaving 6 bases between them. The DNA for the CDR3 is TGCAGTGCTACCAGTCCAGATACGCAGTATTTT. Amino acids: CSATSPDTQYF.

The chain links TRBV11-3 to TRBJ2-2; D gene ambiguous. Deletions cut 4 bases from V and 7 bases from J, with 7 bases between. In germline, CDR1 is SGHNT, CDR2 YENEEA. CDR3 length: 12 amino acids. The CDR3 sequence: CASSSLIGELFF. The CDR3, as DNA: TGTGCCAGCAGCTCATTAATCGGGGAGCTGTTTTTT.

This sequence joins TRBV6-1 and TRBJ1-5; tentatively, D is TRBD1 (5 bases). Germline V gene lookup returns CDR1 MNHNS and CDR2 SASEGT. Trimming pared 6 bases from V and 5 bases from J, leaving 14 bases between. The CDR3 extends over 14 amino acids. The CDR3 DNA sequence: TGTGCCAGCAGGGTAGGATGGGGGGATCAGCCCCAGCATTTT. Its protein product is CASRVGWGDQPQHF.

The chain has TRBV9 and TRBJ1-3; 9 positions agree with TRBD1. The CDR3 is 17 amino acids. V was pared by 5 bases and J by 8 bases, with 17 bases of the junction left unmatched. Per the germline V gene, CDR1 is SGDLS and CDR2 is YYNGEE. CDR3 region: CASSGGRGQGARDTIYF. As DNA, the CDR3 is TGTGCCAGCAGTGGAGGGAGGGGACAGGGAGCAAGAGACACCATATATTTT.

CDR3 loop: CASSLGGINYGYTF. In DNA, the CDR3 is TGTGCCAGCAGTTTAGGGGGAATCAACTATGGCTACACCTTC. V is TRBV28 and J is TRBJ1-2; the D gene is possibly TRBD1 (5 bases). CDR3 size: 14 residues. The V end lost 2 bases, the J end lost 2 bases, and 9 bases lay between the germline ends. Germline V CDR1 and CDR2: MDHEN, SYDVKM.

The chain combines TRBV5-5 with TRBJ2-5, with TRBD2 matching over 7 bases. The CDR3 has 15 amino acids. The germline V gene has CDR1 SGHKS and CDR2 YYEKEE (reference sequence). V was clipped by 1 base and J by 5 bases; unmatched bases: 8. The CDR3 nucleotides are TGTGCCAGCAGCTTGTACAGCGGGATGGGGGAGACCCAGTACTTC. It translates to CASSLYSGMGETQYF.